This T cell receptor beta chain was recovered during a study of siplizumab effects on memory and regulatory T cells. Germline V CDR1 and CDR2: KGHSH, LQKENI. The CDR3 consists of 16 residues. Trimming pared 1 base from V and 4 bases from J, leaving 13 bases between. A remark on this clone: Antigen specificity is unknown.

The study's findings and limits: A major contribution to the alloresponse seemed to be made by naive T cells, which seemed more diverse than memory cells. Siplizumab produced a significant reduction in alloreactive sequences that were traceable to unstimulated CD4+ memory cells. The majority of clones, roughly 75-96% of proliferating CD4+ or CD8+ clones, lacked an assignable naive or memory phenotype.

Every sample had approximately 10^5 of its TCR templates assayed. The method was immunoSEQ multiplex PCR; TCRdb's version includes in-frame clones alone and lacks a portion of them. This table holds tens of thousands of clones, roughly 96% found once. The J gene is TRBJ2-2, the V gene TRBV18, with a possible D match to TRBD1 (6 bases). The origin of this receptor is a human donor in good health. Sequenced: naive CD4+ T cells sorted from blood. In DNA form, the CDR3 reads TGTGCCAGCTCACCACGGACAGCTTCTTCCACCGGGGAGCTGTTTTTT. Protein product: CASSPRTASSTGELFF.